Shown below are 32 T cell receptor beta chains from a single sample sequenced in a study of tumor and adjacent non-tumor tissue in lung cancer. Three rounds of nested PCR, following a modified ARM-PCR protocol, produced the TCRbeta library. In TCRdb, the multiplex PCR reads were re-called with MiXCR into one record per CDR3 protein. This sample has roughly 90,000 distinct CDR3 sequences, with more than 75% found just once. This sample's RNA came from whole unsorted tissue. More than 3 cm separated this lung sample from the edge of the tumor. Sample: distant non-tumor lung tissue. Receptor source: a woman aged 45-59 years with non-small cell lung cancer.

Details on this clonotype: This sequence may be a read error, since a much larger clone differs from it by one base. The chain recombines TRBV5-4 with TRBJ2-7; D is possibly TRBD2 (5 bases). Germline values: CDR1 SGHNT, CDR2 YYREEE (reference sequence). V gave up 1 base and J gave up 5 bases, with 19 bases separating them. The CDR3 contains 16 residues. This chain's CDR3 is CASSLTTWEPPNEQYF. In DNA form, the CDR3 reads TGTGCCAGCAGCTTGACTACGTGGGAGCCTCCTAACGAGCAGTACTTC.

About this clonotype: An end of the junction differs from the germline gene, which may be a read error. V gene TRBV6-5 combines with J gene TRBJ2-3; no reliable D call. Germline values: CDR1 MNHEY, CDR2 SVGAGI. The CDR3 totals 11 residues. This chain's CDR3 is CVSNYYDTQYF. As DNA, the CDR3 is TGTGTCAGCAATTACTATGATACGCAGTATTTT.

In regard to this clonotype: Its ends do not fully match the called genes, so a read error is possible. This rearrangement joins TRBV11-2 to TRBJ1-1; TRBD1 might be the D (6 bases). This CDR3 has 15 residues. Germline CDR1 SGHAT, CDR2 FQNNGV. Here the CDR3 DNA reads TGTGCAAGCATCTTAGAGCCGGGGGCGAACACTGAAACTTTCTTT. Encoded protein: CASILEPGANTETFF.

As for this clonotype: Lacking the conserved final phenylalanine or tryptophan, this CDR3 likely reflects a read error. Written as DNA, the CDR3 is TGTGCTAGCATCCCCCTTGAAGGAGTGGGGTGCGAGCAGTACTTA. It translates to CASIPLEGVGCEQYL. The chain carries TRBV11-1 and TRBJ2-7, with no clear D. CDR1 and CDR2 from the germline V gene are SGHAT and FQDESV (reference sequence). The CDR3 is 15 residues long.

Turning to this clonotype: Without the conserved terminal phenylalanine or tryptophan, this CDR3 likely stems from a read error. The rearrangement joins TRBV9 to TRBJ1-2; 8 bases are a match to TRBD1. With V trimmed by 3 bases and J by 0 bases, 7 bases remained unmatched. CDR1 is SGDLS, CDR2 YYNGEE, per germline. The CDR3 covers 16 residues. CDR3 bases: TGTGCCAGCAGCGCCGACGGACAGGGATCTAACTATGGCTACACCATC. Amino acids: CASSADGQGSNYGYTI.

A remark on this clonotype: Since a much larger clone is just one base distant, this may be a read error. V usage is TRBV12-5 and J usage is TRBJ2-5; D is uncertain. The CDR3 has 12 amino acids. Germline CDR1 LGHNT, CDR2 FRNRAP. Trimming shortened V by 7 bases and J by 4 bases, and 10 bases separated the two germline ends. Here the CDR3 DNA reads TGTGCTAGTGCCCTCCCTCTAGAGACCCAGTACTTC. This codes for CASALPLETQYF.

In the case of this clonotype: An end of the junction does not agree with germline; a read error may underlie this. The chain has TRBV11-2 and TRBJ2-1, with 7 positions matching TRBD2. The CDR3 covers 13 residues. The germline CDR1 and CDR2 sequences are SGHAT and FQNNGV. The CDR3 is CVSSLEAGAEQFF. The DNA of the CDR3 is TGTGTCAGCAGCTTAGAGGCGGGAGCTGAGCAGTTTTTC.

To note about this clonotype: A much larger clonotype is one base distant, so this may be a read error. The chain carries TRBV4-2 and TRBJ2-7; maybe TRBD2 (5 bases). This CDR3 contains 17 residues. Trimming left V 0 bases short and J 2 bases short, with 17 bases between. Looked up from germline, CDR1 is LGHNA and CDR2 is YNFKEQ. CDR3 sequence reads: CASSQETTSPSPYEQYF. The DNA of the CDR3 is TGTGCCAGCAGCCAAGAAACCACTAGTCCGTCCCCCTACGAGCAGTACTTC.

In the case of this clonotype: An end of the junction does not agree with germline; a read error may underlie this. The chain combines TRBV6-2 or TRBV6-3 with TRBJ2-7, with D hard to call. Looked up from germline, CDR1 is MNHEY and CDR2 is SVGEGT. The CDR3 has 15 amino acids. CDR3: CASRALWADSYEQYF. The CDR3 DNA sequence: TGTGCCAGCAGAGCCCTCTGGGCCGATTCCTACGAGCAGTATTTC.

This clonotype was seen many times. The chain carries TRBV24-1 and TRBJ2-2; tentative D call: TRBD2 (5 bases). In germline, CDR1 is KGHDR, CDR2 SFDVKD. Trimming left V 9 bases short and J 4 bases short, with 8 bases between. CDR3 length: 12 amino acids. DNA for the CDR3: TGTGCCACCTGGGCGGGCACCGGGGAGCTGTTTTTT. Translating gives CATWAGTGELFF.

The gene calls are TRBV9 and TRBJ2-7; 10 nucleotides line up with TRBD2. V lost 4 bases to trimming and J lost 6 bases; unmatched junction nucleotides: 10. The CDR3 loop spans 15 amino acids. Germline CDR1 and CDR2: SGDLS and YYNGEE. In DNA form, the CDR3 reads TGTGCCAGCAGCACCCGTAGCGGGAGGTCTACCGAGCAGTACTTC. It codes for CASSTRSGRSTEQYF. Complete variable domain (other parts from reference TRBV9 and TRBJ2-7): DSGVTQTPKHLITATGQRVTLRCSPRSGDLSVYWYQQSLDQGLQFLIQYYNGEERAKGNILERFSAQQFPDLHSELNLSSLELGDSALYFCASSTRSGRSTEQYFGPGTRLTVT.

There are many counts of this clonotype. This chain links TRBV29-1 with TRBJ2-7, with 11 bases lining up with TRBD1. CDR3 length equals 14 residues. The germline V gene has CDR1 SQVTM and CDR2 ANQGSEA. Germline trimming cut 6 bases from V and 4 bases from J; bases unmatched to any gene: 8. The CDR3 DNA follows: TGCAGCGTGCTCAGGACAGGGGGCGGGTACGAGCAGTACTTC. This codes for CSVLRTGGGYEQYF.

This clonotype is a singleton in its sample. Relative to the germline gene, one junction end is altered; a read error may explain this. This chain uses TRBV5-1 with TRBJ2-7; no clear D. CDR3 length: 14 amino acids. Germline V lookup: CDR1 SGHRS, CDR2 YFSETQ. The CDR3 is CVSSYRPNSYEQYF. The CDR3 DNA follows: TGCGTCAGCAGCTACCGGCCCAACTCCTACGAGCAGTACTTC.

On this clonotype itself: The conserved final phenylalanine or tryptophan is absent from the CDR3, which likely points to a read error. The rearrangement uses TRBV10-2 and TRBJ1-1; D call uncertain. CDR3 size: 13 residues. Per germline, CDR1 WSHSY and CDR2 SAAADI. Trimming took off 3 bases at V and 5 bases at J, with 10 bases between the two ends. The CDR3 DNA is TGCGCCAGCAGTGATAGTTCGAAGACTGAAGCTTTCCTT. Translation gives CASSDSSKTEAFL.

A remark on this clonotype: Here the CDR3 omits its conserved ending phenylalanine or tryptophan, so a read error is the likely source. Because the CDR3's place on the DNA is in doubt, the DNA is left out and the CDR3 is given as listed by TCRdb. This sequence joins TRBV29-1 and TRBJ2-3. The CDR3 length equals 11 residues, ends included. Germline V gene sequence: CDR1 SQVTM, CDR2 ANQGSEA. The CDR3 is CSVKQSDTQYL.

Comments on this clonotype: A read error may be the cause here, since a much bigger clone is one base away. The J gene is TRBJ1-4, the V gene TRBV24-1, with 9 bases matching TRBD1. From germline, CDR1 is KGHDR and CDR2 SFDVKD. The CDR3 covers 13 residues. The CDR3 coding sequence is TGTACCACCCAGGGACAGGGACATGAAAAACTGTTTTTT. This encodes CTTQGQGHEKLFF.

The chain carries TRBV24-1 and TRBJ1-1, with a tentative D call TRBD1 (6 bases). This CDR3 is built from 13 residues. Germline assignment: CDR1 KGHDR and CDR2 SFDVKD. Trimming took off 4 bases at V and 10 bases at J, with 15 bases between the two ends. The CDR3 sequence: CATSERTVLGAFF. The CDR3 coding sequence is TGTGCCACCAGTGAAAGGACAGTGCTTGGAGCTTTCTTT.

Regarding this clonotype: The CDR3 end shows no conserved phenylalanine or tryptophan, and so a read error is likely. The chain links TRBV11-2 to TRBJ1-1; D not certain. This CDR3 has 14 amino acids. CDR1 SGHAT and CDR2 FQNNGV come from the germline V gene. The CDR3 protein is CVSSLLILGTEAFL. Written as DNA, the CDR3 is TGTGTCAGCAGCTTGCTAATACTGGGAACTGAAGCTTTCTTA.

Points on this clonotype: The conserved phenylalanine or tryptophan normally closing the CDR3 is absent here, so this likely arose from a read error. The chain joins TRBV4-2 to TRBJ2-3, with 7 bases aligning to TRBD2. The CDR3 consists of 16 residues. Germline V CDR1 and CDR2: LGHNA, YNFKEQ. The CDR3 sequence: CASRQGRGSGADTQYL. CDR3 nucleotides: TGTGCCAGCAGGCAAGGGCGCGGGAGCGGAGCAGATACTCAGTATCTT.

Concerning this clonotype: At one of its ends the junction is not consistent with the germline gene, which may arise from a read error. The chain recombines TRBV29-1 with TRBJ1-1; D call uncertain. The CDR3 is made up of 11 amino acids. Germline V lookup: CDR1 SQVTM, CDR2 ANQGSEA. CDR3 DNA sequence: TGCAGTGTTGTCAGGAACATTGAAGTTTTCTTT. It yields the protein CSVVRNIEVFF.

To note about this clonotype: One end of the junction does not line up with germline, which may come from a read error. This chain links TRBV9 with TRBJ2-7, with 8 bases identical to TRBD1. The CDR3 sequence is 15 residues long. CDR1 SGDLS and CDR2 YYNGEE come from the germline V gene. This CDR3 reads CDSSLTGTGYYEQYF. Written as DNA, the CDR3 is TGTGACAGCAGCCTCACGGGGACAGGATACTACGAGCAGTACTTC.

Comments on this clonotype: Germline and junction disagree at one end, which may indicate a read error. The chain is built from TRBV10-3 and TRBJ2-2, with D possibly being TRBD2 (5 bases). The CDR3 runs 14 residues. Per the germline V gene, CDR1 is ENHRY and CDR2 is SYGVKD. The CDR3 DNA reads TGTGCCATCAGTCGGGATCCCTACACCGGGGAGCTGTCTTTT. It is translated as CAISRDPYTGELSF.

Concerning this clonotype: A junction boundary mismatches the germline segment, possibly from a read error. This chain joins TRBV29-1 and TRBJ2-7; TRBD2 aligns across 7 bases. Germline CDR1 reads SQVTM; CDR2 reads ANQGSEA. The CDR3 spans 13 residues. The CDR3 nucleotides read TGCAGCGTTGGGGAGACTAGCTGGTACGATCAGTGCTTC. This codes for CSVGETSWYDQCF.

Concerning this clonotype itself: An end of the junction differs from the germline gene, which may be a read error. This chain joins TRBV6-1 and TRBJ1-5; D gene unclear. Germline CDR1 and CDR2: MNHNS and SASEGT. This CDR3 has 11 residues. DNA for the CDR3: TGTGGCAGCACTTCAACCGGGCCCAGCATTTTT. It specifies CGSTSTGPSIF.

The chain combines TRBV6-5 with TRBJ1-1; D is undetermined. Per the germline V gene, CDR1 is MNHEY and CDR2 is SVGAGI. CDR3 length: 11 residues. The V end was cut by 6 bases, the J end by 12 bases, with 14 bases between. The CDR3 sequence is CASRKVGKTFF. The DNA of the CDR3 is TGTGCCAGCAGGAAGGTCGGGAAAACTTTCTTT.

For this clonotype: This clone may be a read error of a much larger clone one base away. V is TRBV20-1 and J is TRBJ1-1; maybe TRBD1 (5 bases). The germline CDR1 and CDR2 sequences are DFQATT and SNEGSKA (reference sequence). This CDR3 spans 13 amino acids. The CDR3 loop reads CRARVTVGSEAFF. CDR3 DNA sequence: TGCAGAGCTAGGGTGACAGTAGGCTCTGAAGCTTTCTTT.

The chain links TRBV2 to TRBJ2-7, with a possible D match to TRBD2 (5 bases). Deletions cut 5 bases from V and 12 bases from J, with 14 bases between. From germline, CDR1 is SNHLY and CDR2 FYNNEI. CDR3 size: 11 residues. The CDR3 DNA sequence: TGTGCCAGCAGTACTAGAGACGAGTGGTACTTC. As protein: CASSTRDEWYF. Using reference TRBV2 and TRBJ2-7 for the parts outside the CDR3, the full variable domain is EPEVTQTPSHQVTQMGQEVILRCVPISNHLYFYWYRQILGQKVEFLVSFYNNEISEKSEIFDDQFSVERPDGSNFTLKIRSTKLEDSAMYFCASSTRDEWYFGPGTRLTVT.

The gene calls are TRBV29-1 and TRBJ2-5; no reliable D call. In germline, CDR1 is SQVTM, CDR2 ANQGSEA. V was clipped by 5 bases and J by 2 bases, with 12 bases between them. The CDR3 contains 13 residues. The CDR3 sequence: CSVYRVSQETQYF. CDR3 coding DNA: TGCAGCGTTTACCGGGTCAGTCAAGAGACCCAGTACTTC.

Concerning this clonotype: A single base separates this from a much larger clone, so it may be a read error. This chain links TRBV6-1 with TRBJ2-1, with D hard to call. The germline V gene has CDR1 MNHNS and CDR2 SASEGT. The CDR3 totals 16 residues. V was cut by 8 bases and J by 0 bases, with 17 bases left in between. The CDR3, as DNA: TGTGCCAGCCAGTCGCTAGTACAGAGCTCCTACAATGAGCAGTTCTTC. Its protein is CASQSLVQSSYNEQFF.

Turning to this clonotype: Compared with germline, one end of the junction differs, possibly owing to a read error. This sequence joins TRBV11-2 and TRBJ2-7; a possible D gene is TRBD2 (6 bases). The germline V gene has CDR1 SGHAT and CDR2 FQNNGV. The CDR3 runs to 13 residues. The CDR3 sequence: CANSPGGVYKQYF. The CDR3 DNA sequence: TGTGCCAACAGCCCGGGCGGGGTTTACAAGCAGTACTTC.

To note about this clonotype: One end of the junction is discordant with germline, which a read error may explain. This chain joins TRBV10-3 and TRBJ2-7, with D maybe TRBD2 (6 bases). Per germline, CDR1 ENHRY and CDR2 SYGVKD. The CDR3 contains 14 residues. CDR3 sequence reads: CAINEGTPTYVQYF. In nucleotides, the CDR3 is TGTGCCATCAATGAAGGGACTCCCACCTACGTGCAGTACTTC.

This clonotype was observed a single time. The conserved phenylalanine or tryptophan normally closing the CDR3 is absent here, so this likely arose from a read error. The chain carries TRBV4-2 and TRBJ2-5, with D perhaps assigned TRBD1 or TRBD2 (5 bases each). This CDR3 is 16 amino acids long. The germline CDR1 and CDR2 sequences are LGHNA and YNFKEQ. CDR3 nucleotide sequence: TGTACCAGCAGCCTATTCACCGGGACGGCCCAAGAGACCCAGTACTCC. Translation: CTSSLFTGTAQETQYS.